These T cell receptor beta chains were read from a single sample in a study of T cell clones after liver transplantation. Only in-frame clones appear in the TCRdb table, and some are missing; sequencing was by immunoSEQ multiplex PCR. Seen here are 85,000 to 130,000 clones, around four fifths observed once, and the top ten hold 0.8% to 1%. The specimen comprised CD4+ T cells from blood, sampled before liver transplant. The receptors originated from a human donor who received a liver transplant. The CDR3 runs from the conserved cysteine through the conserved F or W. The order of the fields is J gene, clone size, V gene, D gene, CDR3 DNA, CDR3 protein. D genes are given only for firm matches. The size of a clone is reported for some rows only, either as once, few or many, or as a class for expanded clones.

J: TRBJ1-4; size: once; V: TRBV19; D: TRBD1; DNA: TGTGCCAGTAGTTCTCTAGACAGGGGTATTATGGAACTGTTTTTT; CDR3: CASSSLDRGIMELFF
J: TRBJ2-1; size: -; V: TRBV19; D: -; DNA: TGTGCCAGTAGATCCCCCGCCGCCGGTGAGGGCAATGAGCAGTTCTTC; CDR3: CASRSPAAGEGNEQFF
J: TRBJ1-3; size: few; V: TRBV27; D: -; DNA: TGTGCCAGCAGTATAAGCTTTTCCTCTGGAAACACCATATATTTT; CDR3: CASSISFSSGNTIYF
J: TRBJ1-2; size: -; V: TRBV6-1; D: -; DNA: TGTGCCAGCAGTGATTTCGGGGGTGCCCGTGGCTACACCTTC; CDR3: CASSDFGGARGYTF
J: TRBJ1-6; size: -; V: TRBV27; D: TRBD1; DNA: TGTGCCAGCAGTGTCCAGGGGGCTCTCCCGAATTCACCCCTCCACTTT; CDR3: CASSVQGALPNSPLHF
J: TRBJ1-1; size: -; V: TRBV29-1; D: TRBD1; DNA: TGCAGCGGGAAAGGGTCGGGACAGTCGAACACTGAAGCTTTCTTT; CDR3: CSGKGSGQSNTEAFF
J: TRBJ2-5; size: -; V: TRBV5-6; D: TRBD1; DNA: TGTGCCAGCAGCTCCACGACAGGGACATTCCAAGAGACCCAGTACTTC; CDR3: CASSSTTGTFQETQYF
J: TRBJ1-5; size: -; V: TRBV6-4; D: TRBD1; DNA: TGTGCCAGCAGCGCCGGGACAGGGGGCAATCAGCCCCAGCATTTT; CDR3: CASSAGTGGNQPQHF
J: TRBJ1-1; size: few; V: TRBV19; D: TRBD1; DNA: TGTGCCAGTAGAAGGGACAGGGGGAACACTGAAGCTTTCTTT; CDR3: CASRRDRGNTEAFF
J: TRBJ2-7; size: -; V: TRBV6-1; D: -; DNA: TGTGCCAGCAGTGTCCCAGGGATTCACGAGCAGTATTTC; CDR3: CASSVPGIHEQYF
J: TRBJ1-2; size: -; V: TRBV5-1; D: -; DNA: TGCGCCAGCAGCCTCACCAGGCCGGGGGGTGGCTACACCTTC; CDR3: CASSLTRPGGGYTF
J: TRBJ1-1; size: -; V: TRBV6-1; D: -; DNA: TGTGCCAGCATTCTAGGGGCAGGGTGCACTTTT; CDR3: CASILGAGCTF
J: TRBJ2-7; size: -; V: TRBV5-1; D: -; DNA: TGCGCCAGCAGCAGCCGGTCCTACGAGCAGTACTTC; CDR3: CASSSRSYEQYF
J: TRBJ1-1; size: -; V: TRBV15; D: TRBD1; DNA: TGTGCCACCAGCAGTAGACAGGGAGTGAGGACTGAAGCTTTCTTT; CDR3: CATSSRQGVRTEAFF
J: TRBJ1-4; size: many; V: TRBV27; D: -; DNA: TGTGCCAGCAGCCAACAGGGCTCGCATGAAAAACTGTTTTTT; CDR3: CASSQQGSHEKLFF
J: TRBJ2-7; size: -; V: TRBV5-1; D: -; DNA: TGCGCCAGCAGCTTGGCCGCGACGATCTCCTACGAGCAGTACTTC; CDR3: CASSLAATISYEQYF
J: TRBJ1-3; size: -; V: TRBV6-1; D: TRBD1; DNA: TGTGCCAGCCAAACAGGGGGCACTGGAAACACCATATATTTT; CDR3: CASQTGGTGNTIYF
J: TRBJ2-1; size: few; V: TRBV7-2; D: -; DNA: TGTGCCAGCAGCAGCGAGATTTACAATGAGCAGTTCTTC; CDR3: CASSSEIYNEQFF
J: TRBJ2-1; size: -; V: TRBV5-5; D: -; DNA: TGTGCCAGCAGGTGGGACATCTCCTACAATGAGCAGTTCTTC; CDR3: CASRWDISYNEQFF
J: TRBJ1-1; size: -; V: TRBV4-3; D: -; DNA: TGCGCCAGCAGCCAAGATAGTCTAGCTTTCCCCACTGAAGCTTTCTTT; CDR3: CASSQDSLAFPTEAFF
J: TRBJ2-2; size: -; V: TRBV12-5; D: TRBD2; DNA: TGTGCTAGTGGTTTGGTACGATTTCCGGGACTAACGAACACCGGGGAGCTGTTTTTT; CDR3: CASGLVRFPGLTNTGELFF
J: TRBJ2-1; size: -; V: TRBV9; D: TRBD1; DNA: TGTGCCAGCAGCGCTGGACAGGGGGCCTACAATGAGCAGTTCTTC; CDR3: CASSAGQGAYNEQFF
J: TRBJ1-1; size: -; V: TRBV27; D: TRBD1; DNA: TGTGCCAGCAGTCCCCCCGGGACAGGGAATGCTGAAGCTTTCTTT; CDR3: CASSPPGTGNAEAFF
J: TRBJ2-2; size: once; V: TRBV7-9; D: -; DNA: TGTGCCAGCAGCGTTACCGGGACTCGGAGCACCGGGGAGCTGTTTTTT; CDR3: CASSVTGTRSTGELFF
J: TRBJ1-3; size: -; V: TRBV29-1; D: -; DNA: TGCAGCCCGGAAGAGGGACGAAAAAAGGGAAACACCATATATTTT; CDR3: CSPEEGRKKGNTIYF
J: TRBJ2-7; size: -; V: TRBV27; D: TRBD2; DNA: TGTGCCAGCAGCCCTCTGGGGGGGAGCTCCTACGAGCAGTACTTC; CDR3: CASSPLGGSSYEQYF
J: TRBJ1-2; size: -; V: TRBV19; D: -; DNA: TGTGCCAGTAGTATGTCAGGGATCGGCTACACCTTC; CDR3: CASSMSGIGYTF
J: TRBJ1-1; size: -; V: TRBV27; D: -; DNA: TGTGCCAGCAGTTTAGCACGGAGCACTGAAGCTTTCTTT; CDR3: CASSLARSTEAFF
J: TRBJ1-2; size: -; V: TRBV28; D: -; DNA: TGTGCCAGCAGCATAACTGCGGGCCAACGAGGGTATGGCTACACCTTC; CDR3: CASSITAGQRGYGYTF
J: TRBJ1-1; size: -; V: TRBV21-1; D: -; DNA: TGTGCCAGCAACCCGACGAAGGGTGGCACTGAAGCTTTCTTT; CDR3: CASNPTKGGTEAFF
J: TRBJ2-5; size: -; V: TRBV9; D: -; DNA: TGTGCCAGCAGCCCGACAGGACTCCAAGAGACCCAGTACTTC; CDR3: CASSPTGLQETQYF
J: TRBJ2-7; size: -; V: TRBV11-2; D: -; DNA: TGTGCCAGCAGCCAATCCAGGGGTAATCCATCACGAGTCTACGAGCAGTACTTC; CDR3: CASSQSRGNPSRVYEQYF
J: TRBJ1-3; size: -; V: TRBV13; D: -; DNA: TGTGCCAGCAGCTTAAGTGGGTCTGGAAACACCATATATTTT; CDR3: CASSLSGSGNTIYF
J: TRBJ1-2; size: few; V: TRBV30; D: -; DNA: TGTGCCTGGAACGACTGGACAGAAAACTATGGCTACACCTTC; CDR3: CAWNDWTENYGYTF
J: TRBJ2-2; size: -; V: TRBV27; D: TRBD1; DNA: TGTGCCAGCATGGGACAGGGAGTGTTCCGGGAGCTGTTTTTT; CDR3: CASMGQGVFRELFF
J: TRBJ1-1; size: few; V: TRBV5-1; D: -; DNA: TGCGCCAGCAGCACCCCCGACGGGAACACTGAAGCTTTCTTT; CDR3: CASSTPDGNTEAFF
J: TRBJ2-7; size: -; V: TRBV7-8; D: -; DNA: TGTGCCAGCAGCTTCAACGAGCAGTACTTC; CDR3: CASSFNEQYF
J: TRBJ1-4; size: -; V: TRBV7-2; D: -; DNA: TGTGCCAGCAGCTTAGGGGGTCTGGGTGAAAAACTGTTTTTT; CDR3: CASSLGGLGEKLFF
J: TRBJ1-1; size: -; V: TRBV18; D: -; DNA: TGTGCCAGCTCCCCCGGCACTGAAGCTTTCTTT; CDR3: CASSPGTEAFF
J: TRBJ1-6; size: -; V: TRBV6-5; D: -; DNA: TGTGCCAGCGGTCCTTCACCCCTCCACTTT; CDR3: CASGPSPLHF
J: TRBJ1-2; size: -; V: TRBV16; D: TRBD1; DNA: TGTGCCAGCAGCCAGCCGGGACAGGGGCCCCAGGCTGGCTACACCTTC; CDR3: CASSQPGQGPQAGYTF
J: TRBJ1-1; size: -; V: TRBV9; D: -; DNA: TGTGCCAGCAGCGCTGGACAGCCATGGAACACTGAAGCTTTCTTT; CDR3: CASSAGQPWNTEAFF
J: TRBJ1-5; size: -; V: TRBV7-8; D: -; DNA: TGTGCCAGCAGCTTAGAAGGCTATAGCAATCAGCCCCAGCATTTT; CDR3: CASSLEGYSNQPQHF
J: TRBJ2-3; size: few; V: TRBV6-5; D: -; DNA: TGTGCCAGCAGTTACTCCGGATTCTCAGATACGCAGTATTTT; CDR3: CASSYSGFSDTQYF
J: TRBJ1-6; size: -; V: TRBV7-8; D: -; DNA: TGTGCCAGCAGCAAGGACAGTGTTAATTCACCCCTCCACTTT; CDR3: CASSKDSVNSPLHF
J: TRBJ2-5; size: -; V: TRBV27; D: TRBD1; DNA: TGTGCCAGCAGTTTATCTTGGGGAAGGTGGGGGACAGGGCAAGAGACCCAGTACTTC; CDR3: CASSLSWGRWGTGQETQYF
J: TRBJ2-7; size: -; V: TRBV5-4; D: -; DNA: TGTGCCAGCAGCTTTGTTGGGGGCCCGCACCACGAGCAGTACTTC; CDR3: CASSFVGGPHHEQYF
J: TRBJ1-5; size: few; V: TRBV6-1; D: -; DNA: TGTGCCAGCAGTGAAGCGCCCGGGGGAAATCAGCCCCAGCATTTT; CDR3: CASSEAPGGNQPQHF
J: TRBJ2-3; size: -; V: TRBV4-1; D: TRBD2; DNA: TGCGCCAGCAGCCAAGATAAGCGGGATCCTCCCACAGATACGCAGTATTTT; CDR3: CASSQDKRDPPTDTQYF
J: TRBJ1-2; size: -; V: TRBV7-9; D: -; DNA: TGTGCCAGCAGCTTACAAGGGGTCCATGGCTACACCTTC; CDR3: CASSLQGVHGYTF
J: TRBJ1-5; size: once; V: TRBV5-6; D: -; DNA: TGTGCCAGCAGCTTGGCGGGGGGGGCTGGAGGTCGCCAGCCCCAGCATTTT; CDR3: CASSLAGGAGGRQPQHF
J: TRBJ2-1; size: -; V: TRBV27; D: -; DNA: TGTGCCAGCAGCCCCTCTGGCTCCTACAATGAGCAGTTCTTC; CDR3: CASSPSGSYNEQFF
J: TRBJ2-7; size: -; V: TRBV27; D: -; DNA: TGTGCCAGCAGTTTATCTTGGACTGTTGCCGGCGAGCAGTACTTC; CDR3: CASSLSWTVAGEQYF
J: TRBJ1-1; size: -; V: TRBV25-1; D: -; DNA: TGTGCCAGCAGTGAATGGAGGCACAGGGCAGGTGAAGCTTTCTTT; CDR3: CASSEWRHRAGEAFF
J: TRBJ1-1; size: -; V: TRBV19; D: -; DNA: TGTGCCAGTAGTATAGATCGCGTGGGGGGGACTGAAGCTTTCTTT; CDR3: CASSIDRVGGTEAFF
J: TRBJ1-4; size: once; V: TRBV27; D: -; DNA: TGTGCCAGCAGTTCAAGAAGTAATGAAAAACTGTTTTTT; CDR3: CASSSRSNEKLFF
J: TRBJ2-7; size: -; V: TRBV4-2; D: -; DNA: TGTGCCAGCAGCCAAGATGTGTCAGGTCTTGCCGTGCAGTACTTC; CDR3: CASSQDVSGLAVQYF
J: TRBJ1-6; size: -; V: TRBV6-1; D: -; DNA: TGTGCCAGCAGTGAAGCCTGGGTGATTGATTCACCCCTCCACTTT; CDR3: CASSEAWVIDSPLHF